The present T cell receptor (beta chain) was sequenced within a study of blood T cell repertoires in COVID-19. At the level of the study: COVID-19 samples, acute and convalescent, were from the United States, Italy and Spain. From T cells, B-cell-depleted T cells, or PBMCs came the material, which was cDNA or gDNA.

Per the study methods: Researchers report that nucleated cell counts were estimated from reference gene primer amplification. This table comes from immunoSEQ multiplex PCR, and its TCRdb copy is limited to in-frame clones, with some not included. V and J calls plus clone size are reproduced from that table; the DNA served to infer D and trimming. The profile shows 80,000 to 100,000 clones, approximately 87% of them singletons. V was shortened by 6 bases and J by 2 bases, with 13 bases between the two germline ends. CDR3 length: 14 residues. Germline CDR1 MNHEY, CDR2 SVGAGI. The TCR was taken from a human donor with active COVID-19. The donor label of this sample is uncertain. This chain joins TRBV6-5 and TRBJ1-1, with D hard to call. Sequenced material: peripheral blood. The CDR3 nucleotides read TGTGCCAGCAGGGCCACGAACAGAAACACTGAAGCTTTCTTT. This codes for CASRATNRNTEAFF.